This T cell receptor (beta chain) was obtained from a study of cytomegalovirus exposure and HLA in healthy donors. The PCR employed 60 Vbeta primers together with 13 Jbeta primers. Produced via immunoSEQ multiplex PCR; TCRdb's table is partial and in-frame only. The table has approximately 100,000 clones, roughly 70% seen once. The CDR3 contains 14 residues. Germline-derived CDR1 and CDR2 are LNHDA and SQIVND (reference sequence). The junction had 10 bases not matched to a gene; V was cut back by 7 bases and J by 6 bases. This chain joins TRBV19 and TRBJ2-7; 9 nucleotides match TRBD1. The sequence came from a man between 35 and 55 years old in good health and CMV-seropositive. Sample: PBMCs. For the CDR3, the DNA is TGTGCCAGTACCGCGGGACAGGGATCTGCCGAGCAGTACTTC. Its translation: CASTAGQGSAEQYF.